This entry features one T cell receptor (beta chain) sequence. Antigen: not known. The data originate from a study of regulatory T cells in long-lasting Graves disease. Points from the study as a whole: Patients with persistent disease showed a bias toward TRBV28, TRBJ1-2 and TRBJ2-5. The work looked only at peripheral blood and did not look at thyroid tissue. Newly diagnosed Graves' patients had higher TCR diversity than persistent ones.

CDR1 is KGHSH and CDR2 is LQKENI in the germline V gene. The CDR3 runs to 15 residues. V was cut by 4 bases and J by 3 bases, with 16 bases left in between. Through Arm-PCR of CDR3 regions and iRepertoire HTBI primers, TCR beta libraries were built. TCRdb reprocessed the multiplex PCR reads with MiXCR, giving one entry per CDR3 protein. Of about 290,000 distinct CDR3 sequences in the sample, around 23% are singletons; the top ten hold 45% to 70%. Time point: persistent/refractory GD, antithyroid drugs over 5 years with positive TRAb. Generation of the TCR library employed RNA extracted from PBMCs. Patients came from an endocrinology department in Xi'an, China.

Specimen: peripheral blood mononuclear cells (PBMCs), collected when the disease was refractory, from a patient treated with antithyroid drugs. The chain joins TRBV18 to TRBJ2-7; tentative D call: TRBD1 (6 bases). The origin of this receptor is a female donor with Graves disease. CDR3 DNA sequence: TGTGCCAGCTCACAGGGACACCCCGCCTTCTACGAGCAGTACTTC. The encoded protein is CASSQGHPAFYEQYF.